Each of the 20 T cell receptor beta chains below was sequenced from the same sample in a study of blood T cell repertoires in COVID-19. The data were produced by immunoSEQ multiplex PCR, yet TCRdb's version contains in-frame clones alone and is incomplete. Of about 61,000 clones in the sample, around nine tenths were seen once. The sample was peripheral blood. The origin of the receptors is a woman between 50 and 59 years old with active or convalescent COVID-19.

V is TRBV13 and J is TRBJ2-1; TRBD2 matches 8 bases. The trim removed 7 bases at V and 8 bases at J, leaving 19 bases unmatched. The V gene's germline CDR1 is PRHDT and CDR2 FYEKMQ (reference sequence). CDR3 length: 17 amino acids. The CDR3 coding sequence is TGTGCCAGCACCATACAGTCGTGGAGCGGGAGAATACATGAGCAGTTCTTC. This translates into CASTIQSWSGRIHEQFF.

J is TRBJ2-4 and V is TRBV3-1 (or the pseudogene TRBV3-2); D possibly corresponds to TRBD2 (5 bases). Germline V lookup: CDR1 LGHDT, CDR2 YNNKEL (reference sequence). CDR3 length: 14 residues. Trimming took 2 bases from V and 4 from J, leaving 9 bases between them. The CDR3: CASSQSGAKNIQYF. CDR3 bases: TGTGCCAGCAGCCAAAGCGGAGCTAAAAACATTCAGTACTTC.

This clone has more than one count but fewer than ten. This rearrangement joins TRBV7-3 to TRBJ1-1, with a possible D match to TRBD1 (6 bases). Per the germline V gene, CDR1 is SGHTA and CDR2 is FQGTGA. This CDR3 has 16 amino acids. Trimming removed 0 bases from V and 5 bases from J, with 16 bases in between. CDR3 loop: CASSLTIRQGKTEAFF. The CDR3 nucleotides are TGTGCCAGCAGCTTAACGATCCGGCAGGGGAAAACTGAAGCTTTCTTT.

CDR3 in amino acids: CASSPGLAGGRYEQYF. DNA of the CDR3: TGTGCCAGCTCACCGGGACTAGCGGGAGGGCGATACGAGCAGTACTTC. V is TRBV18 and J is TRBJ2-7; 16 bases are shared with TRBD2. From germline, CDR1 is KGHSH and CDR2 LQKENI. This CDR3 contains 16 residues. V was pared by 3 bases and J by 4 bases, with 3 bases of the junction left unmatched.

This chain connects TRBV14 to TRBJ1-2, with D maybe TRBD1 (5 bases). V was clipped by 0 bases and J by 8 bases, with 10 bases between them. Germline loops: CDR1 SGHDN, CDR2 FVKESK. The CDR3 loop spans 13 amino acids. The CDR3 sequence is CASSQDGGGGYTF. In DNA form, the CDR3 reads TGTGCCAGCAGCCAAGATGGGGGAGGAGGCTACACCTTC.

The chain links TRBV27 to TRBJ2-5, with D possibly being TRBD1 (6 bases). This CDR3 is built from 14 residues. CDR1 is MNHEY, CDR2 SMNVEV, per germline (reference sequence). V was pared by 7 bases and J by 7 bases, with 19 bases between. CDR3: CASTPFRGSGTQYF. CDR3 bases: TGTGCCAGCACCCCCTTCAGGGGCTCGGGGACCCAGTACTTC.

The V call is TRBV7-6, the J call TRBJ2-5, with D possibly being TRBD1 (6 bases). Between the trimmed V and J ends, which lost 3 bases and 1 base, there was a span of 15 bases. Per germline, CDR1 SGHVS and CDR2 FNYEAQ. The CDR3 loop spans 16 amino acids. CDR3: CASSFGGRGGQETQYF. The DNA of the CDR3 is TGTGCCAGCAGCTTTGGGGGTCGAGGGGGCCAAGAGACCCAGTACTTC.

The genes are TRBV9 and TRBJ2-7; 9 bases match TRBD1. With V trimmed by 0 bases and J by 2 bases, 3 bases remained unmatched. The CDR3 is 15 amino acids. Germline V gives CDR1 SGDLS, CDR2 YYNGEE. CDR3 sequence (DNA): TGTGCCAGCAGCGTAGGGACAGGGGCAACCTACGAGCAGTACTTC. Protein product: CASSVGTGATYEQYF.

The chain recombines TRBV6-5 with TRBJ2-2, with 8 bases lining up with TRBD1. CDR3 length: 16 residues. Per germline, CDR1 MNHEY and CDR2 SVGAGI. The J segment lost 4 bases and the V segment lost 2 bases, leaving 6 bases of the junction unmatched. CDR3 DNA sequence: TGTGCCAGCAGTTACAAACGCGGGACAGGCACCGGGGAGCTGTTTTTT. Protein: CASSYKRGTGTGELFF.

The chain is built from TRBV5-1 and TRBJ1-3; D is undetermined. Germline V gene data show CDR1 as SGHRS and CDR2 as YFSETQ. The germline V and J ends were trimmed by 0 bases and 3 bases, with 16 bases remaining between them. CDR3 size: 17 residues. CDR3 bases: TGCGCCAGCAGCTTGGACGTAAGCTTCTCTGGTGGAAACACCATATATTTT. Its protein is CASSLDVSFSGGNTIYF.

The chain uses TRBV2 and TRBJ2-7, with TRBD1 matching 7 bases. This CDR3 spans 15 amino acids. With 5 bases clipped from V and 1 base from J, the junction kept 8 bases outside the gene matches. Germline-derived CDR1 and CDR2 are SNHLY and FYNNEI. CDR3 loop: CASSTDRWRSYEQYF. The CDR3 nucleotides read TGTGCCAGCAGTACGGACAGGTGGCGGTCCTACGAGCAGTACTTC.

The chain employs TRBV6-2 or TRBV6-3 and TRBJ2-7; 11 bases are shared with TRBD1. This CDR3 spans 15 amino acids. After removal of 6 bases from V and 3 bases from J, the junction contained 7 bases not matched to a gene. Germline CDR1 and CDR2: MNHEY and SVGEGT. The CDR3 spells CASSIRDRGNYEQYF. The CDR3 DNA reads as TGTGCCAGCAGCATAAGGGACAGGGGGAACTACGAGCAGTACTTC.

This chain joins TRBV7-2 and TRBJ2-5; 9 positions agree with TRBD1. The germline CDR1 and CDR2 sequences are SGHTA and FQGNSA. With 4 bases clipped from V and 3 bases from J, the junction kept 3 bases outside the gene matches. The CDR3 extends over 14 amino acids. This chain's CDR3 is CASSSQGAKETQYF. Here the CDR3 DNA reads TGTGCCAGCAGCTCACAGGGGGCTAAAGAGACCCAGTACTTC.

V gene TRBV7-8 combines with J gene TRBJ2-7, with TRBD2 matching over 14 bases. V lost 3 bases to trimming and J lost 10 bases; unmatched junction nucleotides: 2. The germline CDR1 and CDR2 sequences are SGHVS and FQNEAQ. This CDR3 has 13 residues. The CDR3 DNA reads as TGTGCCAGCAGCTTCGGGACTAGCGGGAGACAGTACTTC. This gives the protein CASSFGTSGRQYF.

This clone was seen only once. CDR3 amino acids: CASQRGSGSRDEQFF. CDR3 bases: TGTGCCAGCCAAAGGGGTAGCGGGAGTAGGGATGAGCAGTTCTTC. J is TRBJ2-1 and V is TRBV7-6; 9 bases fit TRBD2. The CDR3 spans 15 residues. The trim removed 8 bases at V and 8 bases at J, leaving 13 bases unmatched. Germline CDR1 is SGHVS and CDR2 is FNYEAQ. Full variable domain (rest looked up from reference TRBV7-6 and TRBJ2-1): GAGVSQSPRYKVTKRGQDVALRCDPISGHVSLYWYRQALGQGPEFLTYFNYEAQQDKSGLPNDRFSAERPEGSISTLTIQRTEQRDSAMYRCASQRGSGSRDEQFFGPGTRLTVL.

The chain has TRBV10-3 and TRBJ2-7, with TRBD2 matching 16 bases. Germline CDR1 and CDR2: ENHRY and SYGVKD. The ends lost 6 bases at V and 5 bases at J; junction bases unmatched: 4. The CDR3 consists of 15 residues. The CDR3 spells CAIRGTSGRDNEQYF. The CDR3 DNA sequence: TGTGCCATCAGGGGGACTAGCGGGAGGGACAACGAGCAGTACTTC.

The chain has TRBV29-1 and TRBJ2-4; D ambiguous. Trimming stripped 0 bases from V and 7 bases from J, with 13 bases between. The CDR3 extends over 14 amino acids. Germline CDR1 and CDR2: SQVTM and ANQGSEA. Here the CDR3 DNA reads TGCAGCGTTGAAGATAGTAGGCAGAGGAACATTCAGTACTTC. Translated: CSVEDSRQRNIQYF.

This clone was detected only once. The chain couples TRBV9 to TRBJ2-1; tentative D call: TRBD2 (6 bases). Trimming pared 0 bases from V and 6 bases from J, leaving 10 bases between. The CDR3 is 14 residues long. Germline V CDR1 and CDR2: SGDLS, YYNGEE. This CDR3 reads CASSVDAGFNEQFF. CDR3 DNA: TGTGCCAGCAGCGTAGATGCGGGGTTCAATGAGCAGTTCTTC.

On this clone itself: A junction boundary mismatches the germline segment, possibly from a read error. The J gene is TRBJ2-1, the V gene TRBV28, with TRBD2 as a possible D gene (5 bases). Germline V gene sequence: CDR1 MDHEN, CDR2 SYDVKM. The CDR3 has 11 amino acids. CDR3 in amino acids: CASTYEGGPVF. The CDR3 region has the DNA TGTGCCAGTACGTACGAGGGTGGTCCGGTCTTC.

This clone was counted between two and nine times. The chain combines TRBV7-6 with TRBJ1-3; 7 nucleotides agree with TRBD1. There are 16 residues in the CDR3. Germline trimming cut 1 base from V and 2 bases from J; bases unmatched to any gene: 5. Germline-derived CDR1 and CDR2 are SGHVS and FNYEAQ. The CDR3 loop reads CASSLVGGPAGNTIYF. CDR3 nucleotides: TGTGCCAGCAGCTTAGTAGGGGGCCCCGCTGGAAACACCATATATTTT. The variable domain in full, completed from reference TRBV7-6 and TRBJ1-3, reads GAGVSQSPRYKVTKRGQDVALRCDPISGHVSLYWYRQALGQGPEFLTYFNYEAQQDKSGLPNDRFSAERPEGSISTLTIQRTEQRDSAMYRCASSLVGGPAGNTIYFGEGSWLTVV.